This entry features one TCR beta chain sequence. What it recognizes is unknown. Per germline, CDR1 MNHNS and CDR2 SASEGT. After removal of 7 bases from V and 1 base from J, the junction contained 5 bases not matched to a gene. The CDR3 consists of 14 residues. These data originate in a study of cytomegalovirus exposure and HLA in healthy donors. General observations from the study: A later analysis revealed that TCR association rates differed between HLA loci, peaking at DRB1 and bottoming out at HLA-C. Prediction of most subjects' HLA-A and HLA-B alleles by TCR beta sequences was reportedly accurate.

PCR was performed using 60 Vbeta and 13 Jbeta primers. Assay: immunoSEQ multiplex PCR; the TCRdb copy retains only in-frame clones and omits some. The table shows 110,000 or so clones, with around 70% occurring only once. The sequence came from a woman between 65 and 79 years old in good health and CMV-seropositive. The chain has TRBV6-1 and TRBJ1-1, with TRBD1 matching 8 bases. The sample consisted of PBMCs. In DNA form, the CDR3 reads TGTGCCAGCACCTTGGACAGGGCGAACACTGAAGCTTTCTTT. Amino acids: CASTLDRANTEAFF.